A selection of T cell receptor beta chains follows, all from one sample in a study of control samples from healthy donors and cancer patients. TCRdb keeps only in-frame clones here, not all; method: immunoSEQ multiplex PCR. Of tens of thousands of clones detected, roughly 87% appear once; the ten largest clones hold about 3.5%. Input material: blood. All receptors come from a man aged 50-59 years in good health. The CDR3 runs from the conserved cysteine through the conserved F or W. D genes are given only for firm matches. Clone size appears in some rows only: once, few, many, or a class for an expanded clone.

v_call,d_call,clone_size,j_call,cdr3_aa,cdr3_nt
TRBV7-6,-,-,TRBJ2-2,CASSLGVAVNTGELFF,TGTGCCAGCAGCTTGGGGGTAGCGGTAAACACCGGGGAGCTGTTTTTT
TRBV11-2,TRBD2,-,TRBJ2-7,CASSLGAGVGEQYF,TGTGCCAGCAGCTTAGGAGCGGGAGTCGGGGAGCAGTACTTC
TRBV27,TRBD1,few,TRBJ1-5,CASSLSAPGQLFSNQPQHF,TGTGCCAGCAGTTTATCGGCTCCGGGACAGCTTTTCAGCAATCAGCCCCAGCATTTT
TRBV12-3/TRBV12-4,-,-,TRBJ1-1,CASSRTKNTEAFF,TGTGCCAGCAGCCGGACAAAGAACACTGAAGCTTTCTTT
TRBV29-1,-,-,TRBJ1-5,CSATGHLGQPQHF,TGCAGCGCAACGGGACATCTCGGGCAGCCCCAGCATTTT
TRBV28,TRBD1,-,TRBJ2-7,CASSYRLRGTSGEQYF,TGTGCCAGCAGTTATCGTCTCAGGGGGACGAGCGGCGAGCAGTACTTC
TRBV7-3,TRBD1,once,TRBJ1-5,CASSSTPRDSLKQPQHF,TGTGCCAGCAGCTCCACTCCCAGGGACAGCTTGAAGCAGCCCCAGCATTTT
TRBV12-5,TRBD2,once,TRBJ2-7,CASGVAHGLAAVEQYF,TGTGCTAGTGGTGTTGCCCACGGACTAGCGGCCGTCGAGCAGTACTTC
TRBV9,-,-,TRBJ1-5,CASSVGPYQPQHF,TGTGCCAGCAGCGTAGGACCGTATCAGCCCCAGCATTTT
TRBV6-5,-,-,TRBJ2-7,CASSYSPSSYEQYF,TGTGCCAGCAGTTACTCCCCGAGCTCCTACGAGCAGTACTTC
TRBV21-1,-,once,TRBJ2-3,CASSKSRGDPGLAGGSTDTQYF,TGTGCCAGCAGCAAGTCCCGGGGGGACCCGGGACTAGCGGGAGGTAGCACAGATACGCAGTATTTT
TRBV6-1,TRBD2,-,TRBJ2-3,CASSEAGLATADTQYF,TGTGCCAGCAGTGAGGCGGGACTAGCGACCGCAGATACGCAGTATTTT
TRBV19,-,-,TRBJ2-1,CASSIEGQREQFF,TGTGCCAGTAGTATCGAGGGCCAGCGGGAGCAGTTCTTC
TRBV27,TRBD2,-,TRBJ2-7,CASSPSGGTYEQYF,TGTGCCAGCAGTCCCTCCGGGGGGACGTACGAGCAGTACTTC
TRBV18,TRBD2,once,TRBJ2-2,CASSPPVSSGTGELFF,TGTGCCAGCTCACCACCGGTTTCTAGCGGCACCGGGGAGCTGTTTTTT
TRBV30,-,-,TRBJ2-3,CAWTGRTDTQYF,TGTGCCTGGACAGGGAGAACAGATACGCAGTATTTT
TRBV19,-,once,TRBJ2-7,CASSRDLAAYEQYF,TGTGCCAGTAGTAGGGACTTAGCGGCCTACGAGCAGTACTTC
TRBV27,-,-,TRBJ2-3,CASSLGGPSTDTQYF,TGTGCCAGCAGTCTGGGGGGGCCAAGCACAGATACGCAGTATTTT
TRBV29-1,TRBD1,-,TRBJ2-3,CSVEQQGHDTQYF,TGCAGCGTTGAACAACAGGGGCACGATACGCAGTATTTT
TRBV5-1,-,-,TRBJ2-1,CASSLRAGAALLSNEQFF,TGCGCCAGCAGCTTACGCGCCGGGGCAGCGCTCCTCAGTAATGAGCAGTTCTTC
TRBV6-2/TRBV6-3,-,-,TRBJ1-4,CASSLDGYNEKLFF,TGTGCCAGCAGTTTGGACGGATATAATGAAAAACTGTTTTTT
TRBV21-1,-,-,TRBJ1-1,CASSQGERNVGSLNTEAFF,TGTGCCAGCAGTCAAGGGGAGAGGAACGTGGGCTCTTTGAACACTGAAGCTTTCTTT
TRBV19,-,-,TRBJ1-1,CASRPQGNTEAFF,TGTGCCAGTAGACCACAAGGGAACACTGAAGCTTTCTTT
TRBV5-6,-,once,TRBJ2-6,CASSLIRAGANVLTF,TGTGCCAGCAGCTTGATCAGGGCTGGGGCCAACGTCCTGACTTTC
TRBV4-2,-,-,TRBJ1-3,CASRVGGNTIYF,TGTGCCAGCAGGGTGGGCGGAAACACCATATATTTT
TRBV10-3,TRBD1,-,TRBJ2-2,CAISIPGQDILSTGELFF,TGTGCCATCAGTATACCCGGACAGGACATCTTAAGCACCGGGGAGCTGTTTTTT
TRBV27,TRBD2,once,TRBJ2-1,CASSSPGGLAGGGNEQFF,TGTGCCAGCAGTTCCCCAGGGGGGCTAGCGGGAGGTGGGAATGAGCAGTTCTTC
TRBV11-1,-,-,TRBJ1-1,CASSRDSEAFF,TGTGCCAGCAGCCGAGACAGTGAAGCTTTCTTT
TRBV6-5,TRBD1,-,TRBJ2-5,CASSLGQAETQYF,TGTGCCAGCAGTTTAGGACAGGCAGAGACCCAGTACTTC
TRBV7-9,TRBD1,-,TRBJ1-6,CASSGGQRGTNNSPLHF,TGTGCCAGCAGCGGGGGACAGCGGGGGACAAATAATTCACCCCTCCACTTT
TRBV5-1,-,-,TRBJ1-5,CASSLDGNQPQHF,TGCGCCAGCAGCTTGGATGGCAATCAGCCCCAGCATTTT
TRBV3-1/TRBV3-2,TRBD1,-,TRBJ2-5,CASSQNTGVPYETQYF,TGTGCCAGCAGCCAAAACACAGGGGTTCCTTACGAGACCCAGTACTTC
TRBV5-5,-,-,TRBJ2-3,CASSLASGGSTDTQYF,TGTGCCAGCAGCTTGGCGTCAGGGGGGAGCACAGATACGCAGTATTTT
TRBV2,TRBD1,-,TRBJ2-7,CAISGTGNYEQYF,TGTGCCATCTCCGGGACAGGGAACTACGAGCAGTACTTC
TRBV12-3/TRBV12-4,-,-,TRBJ1-6,CASSLARVAPLHF,TGTGCCAGCAGTTTAGCTAGGGTGGCCCCCCTCCACTTT
TRBV10-2,TRBD2,medium-sized,TRBJ2-7,CASSAPGLAPYEQYF,TGCGCCAGCAGCGCCCCGGGACTAGCGCCCTACGAGCAGTACTTC
TRBV28,TRBD2,few,TRBJ2-1,CASSLYLAGGAEQFF,TGTGCCAGCAGTTTATACCTAGCGGGAGGGGCTGAGCAGTTCTTC
TRBV12-5,TRBD2,few,TRBJ2-3,CASGLGGLASGSTDTQYF,TGTGCTAGTGGTTTGGGAGGGCTGGCTAGCGGGAGCACAGATACGCAGTATTTT
TRBV6-5,-,once,TRBJ2-5,CASSQRRAETQYF,TGTGCCAGCAGCCAACGGAGAGCGGAGACCCAGTACTTC